This TCR beta chain was recorded in a study of cytomegalovirus exposure and HLA in healthy donors. Study-wide results and limits: A later analysis revealed that TCR association rates differed between HLA loci, peaking at DRB1 and bottoming out at HLA-C.

PCR was performed using 60 Vbeta and 13 Jbeta primers. Repertoires were generated with immunoSEQ multiplex PCR, while TCRdb's copy carries only in-frame clones and drops some. The table lists about 130,000 clones, approximately 84% of them singletons, with 2.7% in the top ten. Comment on this clone: Its antigen is currently unknown.

The CDR3 is 16 residues long. The germline V gene has CDR1 LNHDA and CDR2 SQIVND (reference sequence). The sequencing sample was made of PBMCs. This rearrangement joins TRBV19 to TRBJ2-5, with D tentatively TRBD1 (7 bases). The J call may be in error: the DNA end matches TRBJ2-7 better. This clonotype originated in a boy aged 2 to 9 in good health and CMV-seronegative. The CDR3 DNA sequence: TGTGCCAGTAGTACTGGCGGGACAGATCATCACTACGAGCAGTACTTC. This codes for CASSTGGTDHHYEQYF.